A single sample gave rise to the 21 T cell receptor beta chains below, sequenced in a study of T-cell reconstitution after alpha-beta-depleted transplantation in children. The TCRbeta library incorporated unique molecular identifiers. Using its own MiXCR run on the PCR reads, TCRdb lists one record per CDR3 protein. The profile shows 200,000 or so distinct CDR3 sequences, roughly 6% of them singletons. Sample: PBMCs, taken before TCRalphabeta/CD19-depleted stem cell transplant. Every receptor here comes from a girl under three years old with combined immunodeficiency, due to receive a stem cell transplant.

This clonotype was seen repeatedly, ten times or more. The chain carries TRBV7-3 and TRBJ2-7; TRBD2 matches at 8 bases. The CDR3 contains 15 residues. V dropped 2 bases and J dropped 2; count of bases not matched to a gene: 5. Germline lookup yields CDR1 SGHTA and CDR2 FQGTGA. In nucleotides, the CDR3 is TGTGCCAGCAGCTTATCAGCGGGAGTCCCCTACGAGCAGTACTTC. Translated, it gives CASSLSAGVPYEQYF.

This clonotype has a count of ten or more. V gene TRBV15 combines with J gene TRBJ2-1; no reliable D call. Germline CDR1 and CDR2: LNHNV and YYDKDF (reference sequence). This CDR3 comprises 15 residues. V lost 3 bases to trimming and J lost 0 bases, with 9 bases between them. CDR3 region: CATSRTKSSYNEQFF. The CDR3 coding sequence is TGTGCCACCAGCAGGACAAAGAGCTCCTACAATGAGCAGTTCTTC.

For the CDR3, the DNA is TGTGCCAGCAGCTTAAGATGGCTGTTGATCGGAGCTTTCTTT. As protein: CASSLRWLLIGAFF. The chain carries TRBV7-6 and TRBJ1-1; no definite D call. Germline lookup yields CDR1 SGHVS and CDR2 FNYEAQ. CDR3 size: 14 residues. V gave up 2 bases and J gave up 10 bases, with 17 bases separating them.

This clonotype has at least ten counts. The chain is built from TRBV15 and TRBJ2-2; 12 nucleotides match TRBD2. The CDR3 sequence is 17 residues long. Unmatched junction bases numbered 9, after V lost 3 bases and J lost 7 bases. Germline CDR1 is LNHNV and CDR2 is YYDKDF (reference sequence). CDR3 loop: CATSRRLAGDEGGELFF. The CDR3 DNA reads as TGTGCCACCAGCAGGAGACTAGCGGGAGATGAGGGCGGGGAGCTGTTTTTT.

This clonotype was seen ten or more times. The CDR3 protein is CASSQDPLTSDSYNEQFF. In nucleotides, the CDR3 is TGCGCCAGCAGCCAAGATCCACTAACCAGCGACTCCTACAATGAGCAGTTCTTC. This chain uses TRBV4-1 with TRBJ2-1; D gene uncertain. V lost 0 bases, J lost 0 bases, and 15 bases lay in between. Germline CDR1 and CDR2: MGHRA and YSYEKL. The CDR3 is made up of 18 amino acids.

This clonotype has at least ten counts. The gene calls are TRBV4-3 and TRBJ2-7; D might be TRBD2 (7 bases). V lost 0 bases, J lost 2 bases, and 14 bases lay in between. Germline V CDR1 and CDR2: LGHNA, YSLEER. The CDR3 has 16 amino acids. CDR3 in amino acids: CASSQDLGGPPYEQYF. The DNA of the CDR3 is TGCGCCAGCAGCCAAGATTTGGGGGGGCCGCCCTACGAGCAGTACTTC.

Many counts were recorded for this clonotype. The chain couples TRBV29-1 to TRBJ2-6, with a possible D match to TRBD1 (5 bases). Germline V gene data show CDR1 as SQVTM and CDR2 as ANQGSEA. V was shortened by 1 base and J by 2 bases, with 12 bases between the two germline ends. The length of the CDR3 is 16 residues. The DNA of the CDR3 is TGCAGCGTTGAAGGGGGCGGAATCCCTGGGGCCAACGTCCTGACTTTC. This sequence encodes CSVEGGGIPGANVLTF.

This clonotype was detected ten times or more. The chain employs TRBV12-3 or TRBV12-4 and TRBJ1-1; no firm D call. V gave up 5 bases and J gave up 2 bases, with 0 bases separating them. This CDR3 is 10 amino acids long. CDR3 nucleotide sequence: TGTGCCAGCAGTAACACTGAAGCTTTCTTT. This gives the protein CASSNTEAFF.

This clonotype was seen at least ten times. The CDR3 region is CASSQGAGSIYNEQFF. The CDR3, as DNA: TGCGCCAGCAGCCAAGGAGCGGGTTCCATTTACAATGAGCAGTTCTTC. This chain joins TRBV4-3 and TRBJ2-1; maybe TRBD2 (6 bases). The CDR3 spans 16 residues. Trimming removed 1 base at V and 4 bases at J, with 14 bases between. Germline CDR1 LGHNA, CDR2 YSLEER.

This clonotype was detected a few times. The V and J genes are TRBV5-1 and TRBJ1-4; 7 bases align to TRBD1. V trimming: 5 bases; J trimming: 8 bases; junction bases outside the gene matches: 15. CDR1 and CDR2 (germline): SGHRS, YFSETQ. This CDR3 has 16 amino acids. The CDR3 here is CASRPQSGQSGEKLFF. Written as DNA, the CDR3 is TGCGCCAGCAGACCACAATCGGGACAGTCCGGGGAAAAACTGTTTTTT.

The chain combines TRBV19 with TRBJ1-2; D possibly corresponds to TRBD1 (6 bases). This CDR3 has 13 amino acids. Deletions cut 10 bases from V and 2 bases from J, with 14 bases between. Germline V gives CDR1 LNHDA, CDR2 SQIVND (reference sequence). CDR3 DNA sequence: TGTGCCACCCGGGACAATGTAAACTATGGCTACACCTTC. It is translated as CATRDNVNYGYTF. The full variable domain, rest sourced from reference TRBV19 and TRBJ1-2, is DGGITQSPKYLFRKEGQNVTLSCEQNLNHDAMYWYRQDPGQGLRLIYYSQIVNDFQKGDIAEGYSVSREKKESFPLTVTSAQKNPTAFYLCATRDNVNYGYTFGSGTRLTVV.

This clonotype was seen repeatedly, ten times or more. V usage is TRBV7-8 and J usage is TRBJ2-1; D is ambiguous. CDR3 length: 15 residues. Trimming removed 7 bases at V and 3 bases at J, with 16 bases between. Per the germline V gene, CDR1 is SGHVS and CDR2 is FQNEAQ. CDR3 protein: CASTPLKRLYNEQFF. In nucleotides, the CDR3 is TGTGCCAGCACCCCTCTCAAACGGCTCTACAATGAGCAGTTCTTC. Complete variable domain (other parts from reference TRBV7-8 and TRBJ2-1): GAGVSQSPRYKVAKRGQDVALRCDPISGHVSLFWYQQALGQGPEFLTYFQNEAQLDKSGLPSDRFFAERPEGSVSTLKIQRTQQEDSAVYLCASTPLKRLYNEQFFGPGTRLTVL.

This clonotype showed up many times. V gene TRBV11-2 combines with J gene TRBJ2-1, with TRBD2 matching 16 bases. Germline V lookup: CDR1 SGHAT, CDR2 FQNNGV. The CDR3 contains 17 residues. With 6 bases clipped from V and 5 bases from J, the junction kept 7 bases outside the gene matches. CDR3 DNA: TGTGCCAGCAGGTCCGGGACTAGCGGGAGGGCCGACAATGAGCAGTTCTTC. Translating gives CASRSGTSGRADNEQFF.

The table lists this clonotype with many counts. The gene calls are TRBV29-1 and TRBJ2-1; 7 bases align to TRBD2. CDR1 and CDR2 from the germline V gene are SQVTM and ANQGSEA. The CDR3 length is 16 residues. The V segment lost 0 bases and the J segment 7 bases; nucleotides outside the gene matches: 12. CDR3 sequence reads: CSVEEGRRYGGNEQFF. As DNA, the CDR3 is TGCAGCGTTGAAGAGGGGAGGAGGTACGGGGGGAATGAGCAGTTCTTC.

This clonotype was seen ten or more times. This chain joins TRBV28 and TRBJ2-3; D not resolved. Germline CDR1 MDHEN, CDR2 SYDVKM. The CDR3 sequence is 12 residues long. The V end lost 3 bases, the J end lost 7 bases, and 8 bases lay between the germline ends. CDR3 protein: CASSFFQHTQYF. The CDR3 coding sequence is TGTGCCAGCAGTTTTTTCCAGCATACGCAGTATTTT.

This clonotype was detected ten times or more. Here the CDR3 reads CASSFLAGARDTQYF. The CDR3 bases are TGCGCCAGCAGCTTCCTAGCGGGAGCGCGCGATACGCAGTATTTT. The chain couples TRBV5-1 to TRBJ2-3; 10 positions match TRBD2. The CDR3 has 15 amino acids. CDR1 is SGHRS, CDR2 YFSETQ, per germline. With V trimmed by 2 bases and J by 6 bases, 6 bases remained unmatched.

On this clonotype itself: A much larger clonotype is one base distant, so this may be a read error. J is TRBJ2-7 and V is TRBV6-1; 7 bases are a match to TRBD1. CDR3 length: 16 residues. Germline V gene sequence: CDR1 MNHNS, CDR2 SASEGT. The CDR3: CASSAPRGTVSDEQYF. The CDR3 region has the DNA TGTGCCAGCAGTGCTCCCAGGGGGACCGTCTCCGACGAGCAGTACTTC.

This clonotype has ten or more counts. This chain joins TRBV9 and TRBJ1-2; D gene uncertain. CDR1 is SGDLS, CDR2 YYNGEE, per germline. Trimming left V 0 bases short and J 10 bases short, with 7 bases between. This CDR3 is 11 amino acids long. The CDR3 DNA reads as TGTGCCAGCAGCGTAGGAGGCCTCTACACCTTC. Residues: CASSVGGLYTF.

J is TRBJ2-3 and V is TRBV4-3, with D perhaps matching TRBD1 (5 bases). This CDR3 has 16 amino acids. Germline assignment: CDR1 LGHNA and CDR2 YSLEER. V lost 0 bases and J 2 bases, leaving 12 bases between the germline ends. The CDR3 protein is CASSQERGQDTDTQYF. CDR3 in DNA: TGCGCCAGCAGCCAAGAAAGGGGTCAGGACACAGATACGCAGTATTTT.

This clonotype has at least ten counts. V and J are TRBV27 and TRBJ2-6; D remains unclear. The CDR3 sequence is 16 residues long. Looked up from germline, CDR1 is MNHEY and CDR2 is SMNVEV (reference sequence). The V end lost 4 bases, the J end lost 0 bases, and 10 bases lay between the germline ends. The CDR3 is CASSSIGHSGANVLTF. CDR3 DNA: TGTGCCAGCAGTTCTATTGGCCACTCTGGGGCCAACGTCCTGACTTTC.

This clonotype came up a few times. V and J are TRBV28 and TRBJ2-7; D is perhaps TRBD1 or TRBD2 (6 bases each). V shed 8 bases and J shed 1 base, with 15 bases lying between them. CDR1 MDHEN and CDR2 SYDVKM come from the germline V gene. This CDR3 region has 14 residues. The CDR3 spells CASGHRGGSYEQYF. The CDR3 nucleotides are TGTGCCAGCGGACATAGAGGGGGGTCCTACGAGCAGTACTTC.